The clone carrying this T cell receptor beta chain was detected a few times. The germline gives CDR1 SGHNT, CDR2 YYREEE (reference sequence). CDR3 length equals 14 residues. The ends were cut back, 0 bases at V and 8 bases at J, with 14 bases in the middle. The data belong to a study of T-cell memory formation after mild COVID-19. TCRdb re-analysed the 5' RACE reads in MiXCR, keeping a single row per CDR3 protein. The sample shows 250,000 to 300,000 distinct CDR3 sequences, 15% to 20% of them seen only once. The clonotype was recovered from a man between 18 and 29 years old who had mild COVID-19 (a few samples of this study predate the infection). Cell type and time point are not known. The sequencing sample was made of PBMCs or a T cell subset sorted from them (not recorded which). V and J are TRBV5-4 and TRBJ1-2; D may be TRBD1 (6 bases). In DNA form, the CDR3 reads TGTGCCAGCAGCTTGGACAGGGTCGGAGGAGGCTACACCTTC. Translation: CASSLDRVGGGYTF.